This TCR beta chain is drawn from a study of Graves' ophthalmopathy and Graves' hyperthyroidism. Whole-study findings and limits: Detected in blood as well were most expanded thyroid clonotypes with frequency above 0.001.

Germline V gene data show CDR1 as SEHNR and CDR2 as FQNEAQ (reference sequence). The V end lost 2 bases, the J end lost 1 base, and 12 bases lay between the germline ends. This CDR3 has 15 amino acids. Using RNA transcripts, the TCR beta CDR3 regions were amplified. RT-PCR was first run with HTBI primers, then multiplex PCR in a second round. Each CDR3 protein is one row after TCRdb ran MiXCR on the multiplex PCR reads. The table lists some 410,000 distinct CDR3 sequences, around a fifth of them singletons. Remarks on this clonotype: Its antigen is undetermined.

V usage is TRBV7-9 and J usage is TRBJ2-7; D might be TRBD2 (6 bases). Sequenced sample: peripheral blood. The clonotype comes from a woman aged 18-29 years with stable Graves' hyperthyroidism. CDR3 sequence reads: CASSLWGDWSYEQYF. CDR3 coding DNA: TGTGCCAGCAGCTTATGGGGGGATTGGTCCTACGAGCAGTACTTC.